The 18 T cell receptor beta chains reported below all come from one sample, sequenced in a study of T cell clones after liver transplantation. Some clones are missing from TCRdb's copy, which holds only in-frame ones; the method was immunoSEQ multiplex PCR. Of tens of thousands of clones in the sample, less than 90% were seen once. The sequenced sample was CD8+ T cells from blood, obtained 12 months after liver transplant. These receptors all stem from a human patient who received a liver transplant. Some of the T cells might come from the graft donor.

The chain links TRBV9 to TRBJ2-2; D not certain. Trimming removed 1 base from V and 5 bases from J, with 6 bases in between. The CDR3 is 13 amino acids. CDR1 is SGDLS and CDR2 is YYNGEE in the germline V gene. The chain's CDR3 is CASSVKGTGELFF. The CDR3 DNA reads as TGTGCCAGCAGCGTAAAGGGAACCGGGGAGCTGTTTTTT. The entire variable domain, with the rest obtained from reference TRBV9 and TRBJ2-2, is as follows: DSGVTQTPKHLITATGQRVTLRCSPRSGDLSVYWYQQSLDQGLQFLIQYYNGEERAKGNILERFSAQQFPDLHSELNLSSLELGDSALYFCASSVKGTGELFFGEGSRLTVL.

The rearrangement uses TRBV13 and TRBJ2-2; perhaps TRBD2 as D (5 bases). There are 14 residues in the CDR3. Germline lookup yields CDR1 PRHDT and CDR2 FYEKMQ (reference sequence). V was cut by 2 bases and J by 6 bases, with 10 bases left in between. DNA of the CDR3: TGTGCCAGCAGCTTAACTCTGGAGGCCGGGGAGCTGTTTTTT. This encodes CASSLTLEAGELFF.

The chain recombines TRBV30 with TRBJ1-1; D unclear. The V end was cut by 7 bases, the J end by 4 bases, with 19 bases between. The CDR3 consists of 14 residues. The germline V gene has CDR1 GTSNPN and CDR2 SVGIG (reference sequence). The CDR3, as DNA: TGTGCCTCTTCAGTGGGGAGTGTAGGCACTGAAGCTTTCTTT. Its protein product is CASSVGSVGTEAFF.

The gene calls are TRBV11-3 and TRBJ2-7, with D possibly being TRBD1 or TRBD2 (5 bases each). The CDR3 covers 15 residues. V shed 4 bases and J shed 0 bases, with 13 bases lying between them. Germline assignment: CDR1 SGHNT and CDR2 YENEEA. CDR3 bases: TGTGCCAGCAGCTCGGGACCGACATTCTCCTACGAGCAGTACTTC. Amino acid sequence: CASSSGPTFSYEQYF.

This clone was detected once. This chain connects TRBV5-1 to TRBJ2-7; no firm D call. This CDR3 is 15 amino acids long. The germline V gene encodes CDR1 SGHRS and CDR2 YFSETQ. The ends were cut back, 1 base at V and 4 bases at J, with 15 bases in the middle. This CDR3 reads CASSLWTTGHYEQYF. The CDR3 DNA reads TGCGCCAGCAGCTTGTGGACGACTGGGCATTACGAGCAGTACTTC.

The rearrangement uses TRBV7-8 and TRBJ2-5, with D perhaps being TRBD1 or TRBD2 (7 bases each). Per germline, CDR1 SGHVS and CDR2 FQNEAQ. The V and J ends lost 2 bases and 2 bases respectively, with 18 bases between them. CDR3 length equals 17 residues. The CDR3 is CASSLLSDREGQETQYF. The CDR3 DNA is TGTGCCAGCAGCTTACTAAGCGACAGGGAGGGGCAAGAGACCCAGTACTTC.

The rearrangement links TRBV27 to TRBJ2-7; D unclear. This CDR3 is 11 amino acids long. With 4 bases removed from V and 0 bases from J, the gap between germline ends came to 1 base. Germline lookup yields CDR1 MNHEY and CDR2 SMNVEV (reference sequence). The chain's CDR3 is CASSSSYEQYF. The DNA of the CDR3 is TGTGCCAGCAGTTCCTCCTACGAGCAGTACTTC.

V and J are TRBV4-1 and TRBJ1-1; the D gene is possibly TRBD1 (5 bases). The CDR3 is 14 amino acids. Trimming left V 1 base short and J 5 bases short, with 11 bases between. Germline CDR1 and CDR2: MGHRA and YSYEKL. CDR3 DNA: TGCGCCAGCAGCCAAGCTTCGGGGGGGACTGAAGCTTTCTTT. Translating it yields CASSQASGGTEAFF.

The rearrangement links TRBV9 to TRBJ1-1, with D possibly matching TRBD1 (6 bases). Germline CDR1 SGDLS, CDR2 YYNGEE. With 0 bases removed from V and 3 bases from J, the gap between germline ends came to 21 bases. This CDR3 comprises 18 residues. CDR3 region: CASSVAPSRQGPDTEAFF. CDR3 coding DNA: TGTGCCAGCAGCGTAGCCCCAAGCAGGCAGGGGCCCGACACTGAAGCTTTCTTT.

The rearrangement links TRBV19 to TRBJ2-7; D perhaps matches TRBD2 (7 bases). V was trimmed by 6 bases and J by 5 bases, leaving 14 bases between them. This CDR3 is built from 13 residues. The germline V gene encodes CDR1 LNHDA and CDR2 SQIVND (reference sequence). As DNA, the CDR3 is TGTGCCAGTAGGGGGGGGCCGGTCCACGAGCAGTACTTC. This gives the protein CASRGGPVHEQYF.

This clone was observed once. This rearrangement joins TRBV2 to TRBJ1-5; 9 positions agree with TRBD1. After removal of 6 bases from V and 1 base from J, the junction contained 4 bases not matched to a gene. CDR3 size: 15 residues. From germline, CDR1 is SNHLY and CDR2 FYNNEI. CDR3 sequence reads: CASRGDRASNQPQHF. CDR3 sequence (DNA): TGTGCCAGCAGGGGGGACAGGGCGAGCAATCAGCCCCAGCATTTT.

The V gene is TRBV10-1, the J gene TRBJ2-3; TRBD2 aligns across 8 bases. This CDR3 has 17 amino acids. V lost 0 bases and J lost 0; bases outside the gene matches: 5. Germline CDR1 and CDR2: WNHNN and SYGVQD (reference sequence). CDR3 DNA: TGCGCCAGCAGTGAGTCCACACTAGCGGCCAGCACAGATACGCAGTATTTT. It yields the protein CASSESTLAASTDTQYF.

The chain recombines TRBV27 with TRBJ2-7, with 8 bases identical to TRBD1. The germline CDR1 and CDR2 sequences are MNHEY and SMNVEV (reference sequence). The CDR3 runs to 15 residues. After removal of 4 bases from V and 6 bases from J, the junction contained 11 bases not matched to a gene. The DNA of the CDR3 is TGTGCCAGCAGTTCAGACGGACAGGGTCTGTTCGAGCAGTACTTC. The encoded protein is CASSSDGQGLFEQYF.

The J gene is TRBJ2-7, the V gene TRBV13, with D possibly being TRBD2 (6 bases). There are 16 residues in the CDR3. V shed 4 bases and J shed 2 bases, with 18 bases lying between them. From germline, CDR1 is PRHDT and CDR2 FYEKMQ (reference sequence). The CDR3 region is CASSSSTGTAAYEQYF. In nucleotides, the CDR3 is TGTGCCAGCAGCTCCTCAACCGGGACTGCAGCCTACGAGCAGTACTTC. Full variable domain (missing parts from reference TRBV13 and TRBJ2-7): AAGVIQSPRHLIKEKRETATLKCYPIPRHDTVYWYQQGPGQDPQFLISFYEKMQSDKGSIPDRFSAQQFSDYHSELNMSSLELGDSALYFCASSSSTGTAAYEQYFGPGTRLTVT.

The chain couples TRBV11-2 to TRBJ1-2; 7 positions match TRBD1. The CDR3 is 13 residues long. Germline-derived CDR1 and CDR2 are SGHAT and FQNNGV. With 5 bases clipped from V and 6 bases from J, the junction kept 6 bases outside the gene matches. CDR3 region: CASSPGTAHGYTF. In nucleotides, the CDR3 is TGTGCCAGCAGCCCCGGGACAGCCCATGGCTACACCTTC.

This clone has more than one count but fewer than ten. This sequence joins TRBV7-8 and TRBJ2-7, with D maybe TRBD1 (5 bases). The CDR3 has 17 amino acids. V lost 3 bases to trimming and J lost 0 bases, with 18 bases between them. The germline gives CDR1 SGHVS, CDR2 FQNEAQ. The CDR3 loop is CASSFPRRGTSSYEQYF. CDR3 nucleotide sequence: TGTGCCAGCAGCTTCCCGCGAAGGGGAACCTCCTCCTACGAGCAGTACTTC.

V gene TRBV27 combines with J gene TRBJ2-3; unclear D gene. The length of the CDR3 is 15 residues. Germline V gene sequence: CDR1 MNHEY, CDR2 SMNVEV (reference sequence). The V end was cut by 2 bases, the J end by 0 bases, with 9 bases between. The CDR3 loop is CASSLVYASTDTQYF. For the CDR3, the DNA is TGTGCCAGCAGTTTAGTGTACGCTAGCACAGATACGCAGTATTTT.

V and J are TRBV28 and TRBJ2-7, with 7 bases identical to TRBD1. The CDR3 is 12 amino acids. Germline V gives CDR1 MDHEN, CDR2 SYDVKM. V shed 8 bases, J shed 2 bases, and the junction held 3 bases outside the gene matches. CDR3 DNA: TGTGCCAGCCAGGGACAGACCTACGAGCAGTACTTC. This encodes CASQGQTYEQYF. Filled out from reference TRBV28 and TRBJ2-7, the complete variable domain reads DVKVTQSSRYLVKRTGEKVFLECVQDMDHENMFWYRQDPGLGLRLIYFSYDVKMKEKGDIPEGYSVSREKKERFSLILESASTNQTSMYLCASQGQTYEQYFGPGTRLTVT.